This T cell receptor beta chain was identified during a study of spatial heterogeneity in lung cancer. Study details: Counts of TCR transcripts in tumor regions correlated strongly with a matched bulk RNA-seq T cell module score. General study points: Tumors with more nonsynonymous mutations had more expanded intratumoral alpha and beta TCRs.

Noted time point: sample taken at primary tumor resection. Material for sequencing was whole RNA from tumor, nontumor lung or frozen PBMC, left unsorted. As concerns this clonotype: Antigen unknown.

On each TCR cDNA molecule, a unique molecular identifier was present. TCRdb itself ran the 5' RACE reads through MiXCR, one entry per CDR3 protein. The data show over 1,500 distinct CDR3 sequences, 5.5% to 6% seen once. V was shortened by 1 base and J by 0 bases, with 6 bases between the two germline ends. The CDR3 totals 14 residues. Per germline, CDR1 LGHNA and CDR2 YNFKEQ. This rearrangement joins TRBV4-2 to TRBJ1-2; no reliable D call. The sequenced sample was lung tumor tissue, obtained at surgery. This TCR derives from a female donor with early-stage non-small cell lung cancer. The CDR3, as DNA: TGTGCCAGCAGCCAAGTACAGACTAACTATGGCTACACCTTC. This sequence encodes CASSQVQTNYGYTF.